This TCR beta chain was observed in a study of identical twins. Healthy Caucasians made up all donors. TCRdb used MiXCR to reprocess the 5' RACE reads, holding one entry per CDR3 protein. The profile shows some 440,000 distinct CDR3 sequences, roughly a quarter of them singletons. The germline gives CDR1 SGHDT, CDR2 YYEEEE. The CDR3 sequence is 17 residues long. V shed 3 bases and J 5 bases; nucleotides not matched to a gene: 15. The same sample was also used in a study of T cells expressing NK-cell markers. That study adds: Seven HCMV-seropositive donors and one seronegative donor made up the eight sequenced donors. A handful of donors likewise had their CD3+CD56-NKG2C+ fraction led by these clonotypes.

Sequences were obtained from CD4+ T cells sorted from blood. The origin of this receptor is a woman under 30 in good health. The rearrangement joins TRBV5-6 to TRBJ2-5; 8 nucleotides match TRBD2. CDR3 nucleotide sequence: TGTGCCAGCAGCTACCCTTCGGGGGAGCGGGGGTCGGAGACCCAGTACTTC. This codes for CASSYPSGERGSETQYF.